These T cell receptor beta chains were read from a single sample in a study of T cells in Graves' hyperthyroidism and ophthalmopathy. TCRdb reprocessed the multiplex PCR reads via MiXCR and lists one record per CDR3 protein. This table holds 600,000 to 800,000 distinct CDR3 sequences, roughly 32% found once. The sequenced sample was blood. The source is a woman between 40 and 50 years old with Graves' hyperthyroidism. CDR3s include the opening cysteine and the closing phenylalanine or tryptophan. Each record gives: J gene, V gene, CDR3 protein.

J: TRBJ2-5; V: TRBV5-1; CDR3: CASSPILKRGETQYF
J: TRBJ1-4; V: TRBV29-1; CDR3: CSVERGARDEKLFF
J: TRBJ1-2; V: TRBV20-1; CDR3: CSALKSAKQF
J: TRBJ2-4; V: TRBV11-3; CDR3: CASSLGAGWNIQYF
J: TRBJ1-5; V: TRBV6-6; CDR3: CASRRRESNQPQHF
J: TRBJ2-6; V: TRBV5-6; CDR3: CASSLLTGFSSGANVLTF
J: TRBJ2-7; V: TRBV7-9; CDR3: CASSASGGIYEQYF
J: TRBJ2-7; V: TRBV11-2; CDR3: CASSLVGTTSYEQYF
J: TRBJ2-7; V: TRBV6-5; CDR3: CASSNRVLVHEQYF
J: TRBJ2-7; V: TRBV19; CDR3: CASSDRSPYEQYF
J: TRBJ1-2; V: TRBV9; CDR3: CASSANLRRGPNYGYTF
J: TRBJ2-7; V: TRBV12-3/TRBV12-4; CDR3: CASTSGRSSYEQYF
J: TRBJ1-6; V: TRBV6-5; CDR3: CASTGQGASPLHF
J: TRBJ2-3; V: TRBV7-3; CDR3: CASSPPPEYF
J: TRBJ2-7; V: TRBV19; CDR3: CASSAPRQGEQYF
J: TRBJ2-2; V: TRBV13; CDR3: CASSFAGGLTGELFF
J: TRBJ2-7; V: TRBV2; CDR3: CASSGADPSYEQYF
J: TRBJ2-5; V: TRBV11-1; CDR3: CASSETSLQKTQYF
J: TRBJ2-5; V: TRBV10-1; CDR3: CASRPGTGEETQYF
J: TRBJ1-2; V: TRBV7-2; CDR3: CASSQDGRGIGANYGYTF